Shown below are 7 T cell receptor beta chains from a single sample sequenced in a study of T cell repertoires in cytomegalovirus infection. TCRdb ran MiXCR on the reads and lists one entry per CDR3 protein. Among about 68,000 distinct CDR3 sequences listed, about 23% were seen once. These TCRs are of unknown antigen specificity. Sequencing was performed on PBMCs, sequenced either directly or after in vitro stimulation (not recorded which). All receptors derive from a human donor in good health (CMV status not recorded). Some clones in this sample may be carry-over from other donors' samples.

This clonotype was counted ten times or more. The V gene is TRBV7-8, the J gene TRBJ2-2; 7 bases align to TRBD1. CDR3 length equals 15 residues. Per germline, CDR1 SGHVS and CDR2 FQNEAQ. V was pared by 5 bases and J by 3 bases, with 6 bases of the junction left unmatched. CDR3 residues: CASSPQGWYTGELFF. CDR3 DNA sequence: TGTGCCAGCAGCCCACAGGGGTGGTACACCGGGGAGCTGTTTTTT.

At least ten counts were recorded for this clonotype. J is TRBJ1-2 and V is TRBV7-3; no reliable D call. Germline loops: CDR1 SGHTA, CDR2 FQGTGA. CDR3 length equals 13 residues. V lost 4 bases, J lost 8 bases, and 14 bases lay in between. This CDR3 reads CASSSGVLGGYTF. CDR3 DNA sequence: TGTGCCAGCAGCTCCGGGGTCCTGGGGGGCTACACCTTC. Based on the CDR3 plus reference TRBV7-3 and TRBJ1-2, the full variable domain is GAGVSQTPSNKVTEKGKYVELRCDPISGHTALYWYRQSLGQGPEFLIYFQGTGAADDSGLPNDRFFAVRPEGSVSTLKIQRTERGDSAVYLCASSSGVLGGYTFGSGTRLTVV.

Details on this clonotype: Given a much more abundant clone one base away, this may be a read error. The CDR3 does not close with the conserved phenylalanine or tryptophan, likely indicating a read error. The chain has TRBV19 and TRBJ2-1; 10 nucleotides line up with TRBD2. This CDR3 comprises 18 residues. In germline, CDR1 is LNHDA, CDR2 SQIVND (reference sequence). V lost 9 bases to trimming and J lost 12 bases; unmatched junction nucleotides: 26. The CDR3 region has the DNA TGTGCCAGCCAAAGGGGGGGGCTAGCGGGGGATACTCTACAATGGCAGTTCTCC. This translates into CASQRGGLAGDTLQWQFS.

The chain recombines TRBV5-1 with TRBJ2-3; D might be TRBD2 (6 bases). Trimming stripped 3 bases from V and 2 bases from J, with 13 bases between. Germline CDR1 SGHRS, CDR2 YFSETQ. The CDR3 totals 15 residues. The DNA for the CDR3 is TGCGCCAGCAGCTATGGTAGCGGAGACACAGATACGCAGTATTTT. Encoded protein: CASSYGSGDTDTQYF.

This sequence joins TRBV6-1 and TRBJ2-5; D uncertain. CDR1 is MNHNS, CDR2 SASEGT, per germline. This CDR3 is 12 amino acids long. V shed 5 bases and J shed 2 bases, with 6 bases lying between them. CDR3 in amino acids: CASSNLQETQYF. The CDR3 bases are TGTGCCAGCAGTAACCTGCAAGAGACCCAGTACTTC.

This clonotype was observed a handful of times. The rearrangement links TRBV23-1 to TRBJ1-6; no clear D. TRBV23-1 is an ORF for which the function is uncertain. V was clipped by 3 bases and J by 0 bases, with 12 bases between them. This CDR3 contains 17 residues. This CDR3 reads CASSHPTSSSYNSPLHF. CDR3 nucleotides: TGCGCCAGCAGTCACCCGACAAGTAGCTCCTATAATTCACCCCTCCACTTT.

This clonotype has at least ten counts. J is TRBJ2-7 and V is TRBV7-9; D uncertain. CDR3 size: 11 residues. Germline lookup yields CDR1 SEHNR and CDR2 FQNEAQ (reference sequence). Trimming took off 3 bases at V and 4 bases at J, with 4 bases between the two ends. In DNA, the CDR3 is TGTGCCAGCAGCTTGACGTACGAGCAGTACTTC. Translation gives CASSLTYEQYF.